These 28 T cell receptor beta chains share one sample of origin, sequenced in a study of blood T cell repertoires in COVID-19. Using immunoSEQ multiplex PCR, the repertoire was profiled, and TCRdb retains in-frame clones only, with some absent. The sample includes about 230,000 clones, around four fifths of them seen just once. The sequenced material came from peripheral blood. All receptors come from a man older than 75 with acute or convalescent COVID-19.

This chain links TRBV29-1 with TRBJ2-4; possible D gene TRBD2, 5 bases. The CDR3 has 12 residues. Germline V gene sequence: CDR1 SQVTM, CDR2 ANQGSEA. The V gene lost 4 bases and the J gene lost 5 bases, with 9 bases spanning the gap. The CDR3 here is CSVGELENIQYF. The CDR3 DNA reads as TGCAGCGTTGGAGAACTAGAAAACATTCAGTACTTC. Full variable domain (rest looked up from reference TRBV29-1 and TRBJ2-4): SAVISQKPSRDICQRGTSLTIQCQVDSQVTMMFWYRQQPGQSLTLIATANQGSEATYESGFVIDKFPISRPNLTFSTLTVSNMSPEDSSIYLCSVGELENIQYFGAGTRLSVL.

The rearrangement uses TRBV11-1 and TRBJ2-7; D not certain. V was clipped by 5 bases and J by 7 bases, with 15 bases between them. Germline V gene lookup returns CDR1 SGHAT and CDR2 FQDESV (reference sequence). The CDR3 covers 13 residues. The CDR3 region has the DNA TGTGCCAGCAGCCCAGGCCTGGGTCGGGAGCAGTACTTC. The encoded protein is CASSPGLGREQYF.

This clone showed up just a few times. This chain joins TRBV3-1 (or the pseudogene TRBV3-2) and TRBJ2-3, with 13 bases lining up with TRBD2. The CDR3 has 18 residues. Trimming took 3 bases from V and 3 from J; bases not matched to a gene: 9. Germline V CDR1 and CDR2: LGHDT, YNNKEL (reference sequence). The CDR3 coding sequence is TGTGCCAGCAGCCAGGGTTCACTAGCGGGGGGGCGAACAGATACGCAGTATTTT. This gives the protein CASSQGSLAGGRTDTQYF.

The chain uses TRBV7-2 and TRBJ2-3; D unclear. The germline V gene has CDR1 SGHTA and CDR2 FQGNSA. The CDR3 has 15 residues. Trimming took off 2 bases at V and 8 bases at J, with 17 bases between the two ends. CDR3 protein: CASSLSQLARSTQYF. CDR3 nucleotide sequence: TGTGCCAGCAGCTTAAGTCAGTTAGCTAGATCTACGCAGTATTTT.

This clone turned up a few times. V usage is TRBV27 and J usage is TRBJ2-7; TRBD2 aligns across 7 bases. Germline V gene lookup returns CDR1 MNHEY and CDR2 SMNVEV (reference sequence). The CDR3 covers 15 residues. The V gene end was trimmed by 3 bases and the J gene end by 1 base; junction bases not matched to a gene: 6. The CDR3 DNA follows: TGTGCCAGCAGTTTCGACGGGGGGTTATCCTACGAGCAGTACTTC. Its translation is CASSFDGGLSYEQYF.

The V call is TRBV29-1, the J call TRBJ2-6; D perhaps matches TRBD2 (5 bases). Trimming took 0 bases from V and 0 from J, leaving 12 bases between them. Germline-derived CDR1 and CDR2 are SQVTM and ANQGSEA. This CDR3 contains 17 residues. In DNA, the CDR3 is TGCAGCGTTGAAGATTGGACTGCAAGCTCTGGGGCCAACGTCCTGACTTTC. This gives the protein CSVEDWTASSGANVLTF.

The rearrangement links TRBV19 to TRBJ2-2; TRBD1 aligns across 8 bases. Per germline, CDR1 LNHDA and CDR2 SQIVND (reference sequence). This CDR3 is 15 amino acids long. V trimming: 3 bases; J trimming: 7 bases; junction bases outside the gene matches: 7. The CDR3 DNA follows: TGTGCCAGTAGTATGGGACAGGCGGCTGGCGGGGAGCTGTTTTTT. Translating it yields CASSMGQAAGGELFF.

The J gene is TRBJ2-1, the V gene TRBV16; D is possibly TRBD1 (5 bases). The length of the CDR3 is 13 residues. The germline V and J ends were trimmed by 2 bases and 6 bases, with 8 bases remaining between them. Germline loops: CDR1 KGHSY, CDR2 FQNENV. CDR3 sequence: CASSQKGRNEQFF. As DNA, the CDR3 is TGTGCCAGCAGCCAAAAGGGGCGCAATGAGCAGTTCTTC. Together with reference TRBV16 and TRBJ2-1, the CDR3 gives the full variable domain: GEEVAQTPKHLVRGEGQKAKLYCAPIKGHSYVFWYQQVLKNEFKFLISFQNENVFDETGMPKERFSAKCLPNSPCSLEIQATKLEDSAVYFCASSQKGRNEQFFGPGTRLTVL.

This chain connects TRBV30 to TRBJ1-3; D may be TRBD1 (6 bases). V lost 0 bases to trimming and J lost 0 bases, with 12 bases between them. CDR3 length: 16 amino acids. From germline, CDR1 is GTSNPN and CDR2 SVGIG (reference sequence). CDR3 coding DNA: TGTGCCTGGAGTGTAGGAGGCAGGGGCTCTGGAAACACCATATATTTT. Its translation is CAWSVGGRGSGNTIYF.

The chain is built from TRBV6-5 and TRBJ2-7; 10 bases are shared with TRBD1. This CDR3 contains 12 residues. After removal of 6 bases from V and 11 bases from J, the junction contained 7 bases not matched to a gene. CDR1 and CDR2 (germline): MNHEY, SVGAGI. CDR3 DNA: TGTGCCAGCAGCCAGGGACAGGGGATGGAGTACTTC. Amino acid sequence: CASSQGQGMEYF.

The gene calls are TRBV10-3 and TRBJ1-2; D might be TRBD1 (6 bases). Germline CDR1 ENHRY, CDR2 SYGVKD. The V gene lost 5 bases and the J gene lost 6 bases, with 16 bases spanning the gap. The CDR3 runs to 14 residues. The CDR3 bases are TGTGCCATCAGTCCGGGGGGCCCGGCGAATGGCTACACCTTC. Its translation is CAISPGGPANGYTF.

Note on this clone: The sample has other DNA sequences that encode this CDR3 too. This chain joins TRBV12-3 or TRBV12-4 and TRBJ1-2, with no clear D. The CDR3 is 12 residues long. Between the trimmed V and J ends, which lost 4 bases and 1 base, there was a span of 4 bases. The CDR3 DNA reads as TGTGCCAGCAGTTCGGGTAACTATGGCTACACCTTC. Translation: CASSSGNYGYTF.

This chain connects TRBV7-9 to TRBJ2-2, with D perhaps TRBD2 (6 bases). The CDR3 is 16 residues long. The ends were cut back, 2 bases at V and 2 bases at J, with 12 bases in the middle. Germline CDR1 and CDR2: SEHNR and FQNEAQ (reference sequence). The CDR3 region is CASSLYGTRNTGELFF. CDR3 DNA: TGTGCCAGCAGCTTATATGGGACTCGTAACACCGGGGAGCTGTTTTTT.

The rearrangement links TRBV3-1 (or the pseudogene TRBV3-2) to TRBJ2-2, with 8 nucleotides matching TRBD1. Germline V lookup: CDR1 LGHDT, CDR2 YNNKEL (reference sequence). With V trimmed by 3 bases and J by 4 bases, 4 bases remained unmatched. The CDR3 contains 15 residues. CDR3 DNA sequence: TGTGCCAGCAGCCAGGGGGACAGGTCCACCGGGGAGCTGTTTTTT. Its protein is CASSQGDRSTGELFF.

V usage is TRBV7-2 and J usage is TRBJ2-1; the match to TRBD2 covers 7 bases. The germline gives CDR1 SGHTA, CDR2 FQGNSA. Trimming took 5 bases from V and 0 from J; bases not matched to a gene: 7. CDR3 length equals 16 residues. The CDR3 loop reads CASSQGAGSSYNEQFF. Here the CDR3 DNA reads TGTGCCAGCAGCCAGGGAGCGGGGAGCTCCTACAATGAGCAGTTCTTC.

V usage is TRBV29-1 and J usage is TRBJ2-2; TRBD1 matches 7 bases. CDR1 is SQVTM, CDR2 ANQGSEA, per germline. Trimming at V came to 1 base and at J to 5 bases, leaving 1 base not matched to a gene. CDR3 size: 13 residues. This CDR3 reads CSVEVTGTGELFF. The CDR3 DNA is TGCAGCGTTGAAGTGACAGGGACCGGGGAGCTGTTTTTT.

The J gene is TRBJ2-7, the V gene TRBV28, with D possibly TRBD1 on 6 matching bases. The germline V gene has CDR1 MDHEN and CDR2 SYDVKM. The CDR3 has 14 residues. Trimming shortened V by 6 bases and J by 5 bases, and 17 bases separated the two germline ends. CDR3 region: CASSRSGRGDEQYF. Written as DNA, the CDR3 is TGTGCCAGCAGCAGGTCCGGCAGGGGCGACGAGCAGTACTTC.

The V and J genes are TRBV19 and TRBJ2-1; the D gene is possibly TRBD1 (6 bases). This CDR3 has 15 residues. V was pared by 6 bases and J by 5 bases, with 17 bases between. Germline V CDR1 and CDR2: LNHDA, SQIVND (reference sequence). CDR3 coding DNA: TGTGCCAGTAGGGGCAGGACAGCTAGGGACAATGAGCAGTTCTTC. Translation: CASRGRTARDNEQFF.

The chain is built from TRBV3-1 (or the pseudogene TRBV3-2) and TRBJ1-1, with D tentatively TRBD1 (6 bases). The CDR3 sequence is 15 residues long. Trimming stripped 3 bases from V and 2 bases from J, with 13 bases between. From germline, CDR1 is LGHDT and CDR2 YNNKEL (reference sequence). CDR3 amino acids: CASSQRGGFNTEAFF. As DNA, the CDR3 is TGTGCCAGCAGCCAGAGGGGGGGTTTTAACACTGAAGCTTTCTTT.

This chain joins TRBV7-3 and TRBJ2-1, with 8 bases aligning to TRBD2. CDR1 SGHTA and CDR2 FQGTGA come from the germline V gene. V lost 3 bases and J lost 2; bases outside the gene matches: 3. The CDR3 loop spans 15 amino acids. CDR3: CASSFIAGTYNEQFF. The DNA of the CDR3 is TGTGCCAGCAGCTTCATAGCGGGAACCTACAATGAGCAGTTCTTC.

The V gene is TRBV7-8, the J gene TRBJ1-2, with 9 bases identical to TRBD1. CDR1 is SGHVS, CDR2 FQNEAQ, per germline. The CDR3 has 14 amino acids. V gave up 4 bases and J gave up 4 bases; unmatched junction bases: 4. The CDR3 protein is CASSSDRGGYGYTF. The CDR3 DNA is TGTGCCAGCAGCTCGGACAGGGGTGGCTATGGCTACACCTTC.

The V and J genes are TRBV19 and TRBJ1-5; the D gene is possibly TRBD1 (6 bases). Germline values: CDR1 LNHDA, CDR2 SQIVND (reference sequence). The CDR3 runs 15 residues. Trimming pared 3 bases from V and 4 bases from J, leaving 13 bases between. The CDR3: CASSMSPGHNQPQHF. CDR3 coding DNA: TGTGCCAGTAGTATGTCACCGGGACATAATCAGCCCCAGCATTTT.

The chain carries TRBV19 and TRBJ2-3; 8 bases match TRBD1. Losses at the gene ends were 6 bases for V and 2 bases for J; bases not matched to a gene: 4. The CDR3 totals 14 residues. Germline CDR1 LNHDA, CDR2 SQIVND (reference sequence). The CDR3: CASSTTGVTDTQYF. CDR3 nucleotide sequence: TGTGCCAGTAGCACGACAGGGGTCACAGATACGCAGTATTTT. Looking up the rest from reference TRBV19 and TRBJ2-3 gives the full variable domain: DGGITQSPKYLFRKEGQNVTLSCEQNLNHDAMYWYRQDPGQGLRLIYYSQIVNDFQKGDIAEGYSVSREKKESFPLTVTSAQKNPTAFYLCASSTTGVTDTQYFGPGTRLTVL.

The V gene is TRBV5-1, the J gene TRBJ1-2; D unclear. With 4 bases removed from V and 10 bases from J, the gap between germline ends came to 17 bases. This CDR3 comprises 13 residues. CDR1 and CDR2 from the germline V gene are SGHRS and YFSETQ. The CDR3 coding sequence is TGCGCCAGCAGCCCGGGAAACAGTGGAGACTACACCTTC. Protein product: CASSPGNSGDYTF.

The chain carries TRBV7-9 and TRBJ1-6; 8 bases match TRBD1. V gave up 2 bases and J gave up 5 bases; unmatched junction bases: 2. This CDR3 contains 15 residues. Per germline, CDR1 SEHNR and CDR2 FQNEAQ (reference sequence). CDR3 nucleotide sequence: TGTGCCAGCAGCTTAAGACAGGGGAATAATTCACCCCTCCACTTT. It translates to CASSLRQGNNSPLHF.

CDR3 region: CASSLGHRGISYNSPLHF. The CDR3 region has the DNA TGTGCCAGCAGTTTGGGACACAGGGGAATCTCCTATAATTCACCCCTCCACTTT. The genes are TRBV27 and TRBJ1-6; 7 bases fit TRBD1. Germline V gene data show CDR1 as MNHEY and CDR2 as SMNVEV (reference sequence). This CDR3 region has 18 residues. V dropped 3 bases and J dropped 0; count of bases not matched to a gene: 8.

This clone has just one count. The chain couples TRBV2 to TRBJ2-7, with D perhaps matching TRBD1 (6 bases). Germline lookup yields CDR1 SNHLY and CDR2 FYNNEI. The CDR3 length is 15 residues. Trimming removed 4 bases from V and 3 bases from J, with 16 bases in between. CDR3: CASSAFRDTNYEQYF. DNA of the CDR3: TGTGCCAGCAGTGCATTCCGGGACACGAACTACGAGCAGTACTTC.

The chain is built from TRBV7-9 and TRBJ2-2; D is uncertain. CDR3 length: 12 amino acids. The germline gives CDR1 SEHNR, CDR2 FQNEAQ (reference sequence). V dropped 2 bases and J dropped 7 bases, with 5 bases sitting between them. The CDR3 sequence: CASSLLVGELFF. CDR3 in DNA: TGTGCCAGCAGCTTACTAGTCGGGGAGCTGTTTTTT.